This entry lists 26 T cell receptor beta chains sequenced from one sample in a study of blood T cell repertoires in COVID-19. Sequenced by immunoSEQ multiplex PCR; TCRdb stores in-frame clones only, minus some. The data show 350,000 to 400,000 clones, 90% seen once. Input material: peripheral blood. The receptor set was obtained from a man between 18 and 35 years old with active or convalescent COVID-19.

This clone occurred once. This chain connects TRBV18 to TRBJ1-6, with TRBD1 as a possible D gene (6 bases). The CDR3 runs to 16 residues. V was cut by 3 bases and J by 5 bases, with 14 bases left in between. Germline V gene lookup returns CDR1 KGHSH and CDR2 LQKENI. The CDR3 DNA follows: TGTGCCAGCTCACCTTTGACAGGAGAGAATAATTCACCCCTCCACTTT. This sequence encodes CASSPLTGENNSPLHF.

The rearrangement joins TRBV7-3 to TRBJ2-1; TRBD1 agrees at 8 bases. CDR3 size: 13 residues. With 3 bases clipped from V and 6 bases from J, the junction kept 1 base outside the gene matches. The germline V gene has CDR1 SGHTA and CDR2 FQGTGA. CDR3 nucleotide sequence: TGTGCCAGCAGCTTTCAGGGGGCCAATGAGCAGTTCTTC. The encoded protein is CASSFQGANEQFF.

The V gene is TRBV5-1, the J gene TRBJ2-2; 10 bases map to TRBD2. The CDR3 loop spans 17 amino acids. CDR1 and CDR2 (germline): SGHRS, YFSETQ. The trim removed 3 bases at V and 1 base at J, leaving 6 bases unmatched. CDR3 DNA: TGCGCCAGCAGCTGGACCGGGACTAGCGAGAACACCGGGGAGCTGTTTTTT. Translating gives CASSWTGTSENTGELFF.

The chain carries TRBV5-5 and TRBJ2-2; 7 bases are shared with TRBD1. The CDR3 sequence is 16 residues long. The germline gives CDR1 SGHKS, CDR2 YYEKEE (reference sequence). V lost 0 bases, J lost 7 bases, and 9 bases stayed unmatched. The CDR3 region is CASSLANRQGYGELFF. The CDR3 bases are TGTGCCAGCAGCTTGGCCAATCGACAGGGTTACGGGGAGCTGTTTTTT.

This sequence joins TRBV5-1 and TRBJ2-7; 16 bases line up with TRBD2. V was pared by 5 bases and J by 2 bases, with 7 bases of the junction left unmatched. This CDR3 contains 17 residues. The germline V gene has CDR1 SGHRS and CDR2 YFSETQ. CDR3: CASSSLGTSGGAYEQYF. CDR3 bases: TGCGCCAGCAGTAGTTTGGGGACTAGCGGGGGGGCCTACGAGCAGTACTTC. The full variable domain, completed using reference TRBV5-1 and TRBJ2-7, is KAGVTQTPRYLIKTRGQQVTLSCSPISGHRSVSWYQQTPGQGLQFLFEYFSETQRNKGNFPGRFSGRQFSNSRSEMNVSTLELGDSALYLCASSSLGTSGGAYEQYFGPGTRLTVT.

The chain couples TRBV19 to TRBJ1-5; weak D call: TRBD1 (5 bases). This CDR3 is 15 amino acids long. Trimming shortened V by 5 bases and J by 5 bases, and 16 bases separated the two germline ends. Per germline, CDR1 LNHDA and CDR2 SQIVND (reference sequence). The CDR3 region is CASSGRGGDHQPQHF. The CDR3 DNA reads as TGTGCCAGTAGTGGGAGGGGAGGGGACCATCAGCCCCAGCATTTT.

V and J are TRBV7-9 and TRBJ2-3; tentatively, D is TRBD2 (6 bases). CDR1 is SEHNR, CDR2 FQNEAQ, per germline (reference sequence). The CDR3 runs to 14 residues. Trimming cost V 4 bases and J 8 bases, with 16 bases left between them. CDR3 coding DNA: TGTGCCAGCAGCTCGGGGACTGGAGGAGGTACGCAGTATTTT. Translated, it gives CASSSGTGGGTQYF.

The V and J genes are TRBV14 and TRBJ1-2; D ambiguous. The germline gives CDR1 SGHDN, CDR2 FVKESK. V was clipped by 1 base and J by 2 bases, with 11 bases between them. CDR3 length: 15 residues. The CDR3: CASSQGGLPNYGYTF. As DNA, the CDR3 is TGTGCCAGCAGCCAAGGCGGACTGCCAAACTATGGCTACACCTTC.

The CDR3 region is CASSLEDRGVRNTEAFF. CDR3 in DNA: TGTGCCAGCAGTCTTGAGGACAGGGGAGTAAGAAACACTGAAGCTTTCTTT. This chain uses TRBV28 with TRBJ1-1, with TRBD1 matching over 9 bases. The CDR3 length is 17 residues. V shed 5 bases and J 2 bases; nucleotides not matched to a gene: 12. Germline V CDR1 and CDR2: MDHEN, SYDVKM.

For the CDR3, the DNA is TGTGCCAGCAGCCAAGAAGCTAGTTACAATGAGCAGTTCTTC. It encodes CASSQEASYNEQFF. This chain uses TRBV4-2 with TRBJ2-1; the D is unclear. This CDR3 has 14 amino acids. Germline V gene data show CDR1 as LGHNA and CDR2 as YNFKEQ. The V end lost 0 bases, the J end lost 4 bases, and 7 bases lay between the germline ends.

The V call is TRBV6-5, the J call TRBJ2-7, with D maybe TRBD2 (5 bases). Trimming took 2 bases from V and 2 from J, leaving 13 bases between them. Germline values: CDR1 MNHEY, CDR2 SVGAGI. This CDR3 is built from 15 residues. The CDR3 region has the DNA TGTGCCAGCAGTTACGACGGGATAGCCACCTACGAGCAGTACTTC. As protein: CASSYDGIATYEQYF.

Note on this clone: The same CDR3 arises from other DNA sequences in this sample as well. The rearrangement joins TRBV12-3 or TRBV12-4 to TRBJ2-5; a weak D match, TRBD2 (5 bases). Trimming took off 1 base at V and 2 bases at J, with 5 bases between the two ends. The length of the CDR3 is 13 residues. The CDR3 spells CASSLGRQETQYF. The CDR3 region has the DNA TGTGCCAGCAGTTTAGGGAGGCAAGAGACCCAGTACTTC.

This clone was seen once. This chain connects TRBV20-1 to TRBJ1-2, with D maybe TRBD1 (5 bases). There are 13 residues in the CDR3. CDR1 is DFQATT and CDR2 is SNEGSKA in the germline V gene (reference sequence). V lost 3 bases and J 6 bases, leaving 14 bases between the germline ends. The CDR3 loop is CSASETGFDGYTF. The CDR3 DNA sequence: TGCAGTGCTAGTGAAACAGGATTTGATGGCTACACCTTC.

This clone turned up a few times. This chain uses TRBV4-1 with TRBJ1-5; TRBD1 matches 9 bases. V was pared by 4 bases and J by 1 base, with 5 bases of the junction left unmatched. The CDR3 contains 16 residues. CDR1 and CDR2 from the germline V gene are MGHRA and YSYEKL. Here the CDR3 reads CASSLDRGLSNQPQHF. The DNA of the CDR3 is TGCGCCAGCAGCCTGGACAGGGGTTTGAGCAATCAGCCCCAGCATTTT.

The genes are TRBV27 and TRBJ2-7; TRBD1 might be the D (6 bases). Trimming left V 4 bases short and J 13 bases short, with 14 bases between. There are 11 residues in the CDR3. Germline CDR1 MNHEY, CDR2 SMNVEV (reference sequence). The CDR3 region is CASSSWDTAYF. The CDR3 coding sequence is TGTGCCAGCAGTTCCTGGGACACCGCATACTTC.

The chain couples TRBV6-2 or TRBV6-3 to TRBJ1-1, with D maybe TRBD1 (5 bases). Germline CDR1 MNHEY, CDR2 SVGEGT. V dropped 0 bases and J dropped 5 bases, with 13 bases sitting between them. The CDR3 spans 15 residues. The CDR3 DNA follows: TGTGCCAGCAGTTACTCCACGGCAGGGTTGACTGAAGCTTTCTTT. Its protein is CASSYSTAGLTEAFF.

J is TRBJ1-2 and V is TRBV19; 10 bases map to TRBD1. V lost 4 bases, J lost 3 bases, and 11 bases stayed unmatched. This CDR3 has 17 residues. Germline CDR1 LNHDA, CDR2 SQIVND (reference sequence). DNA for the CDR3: TGTGCCAGTAGTAGTAAATCCGGGACAGGGGTCTACTATGGCTACACCTTC. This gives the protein CASSSKSGTGVYYGYTF.

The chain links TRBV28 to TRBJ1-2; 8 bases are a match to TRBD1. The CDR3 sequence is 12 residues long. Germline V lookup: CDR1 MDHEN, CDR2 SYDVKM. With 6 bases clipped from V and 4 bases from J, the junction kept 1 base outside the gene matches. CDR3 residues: CASSTGGYGYTF. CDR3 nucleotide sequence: TGTGCCAGCAGCACAGGGGGCTATGGCTACACCTTC.

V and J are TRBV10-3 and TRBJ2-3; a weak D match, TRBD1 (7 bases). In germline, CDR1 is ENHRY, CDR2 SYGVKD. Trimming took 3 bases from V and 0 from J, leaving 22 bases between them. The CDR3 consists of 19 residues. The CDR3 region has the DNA TGTGCCATCAGTGAAGGGGTAGGGGGCCGCGGGGAAAGCACAGATACGCAGTATTTT. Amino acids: CAISEGVGGRGESTDTQYF.

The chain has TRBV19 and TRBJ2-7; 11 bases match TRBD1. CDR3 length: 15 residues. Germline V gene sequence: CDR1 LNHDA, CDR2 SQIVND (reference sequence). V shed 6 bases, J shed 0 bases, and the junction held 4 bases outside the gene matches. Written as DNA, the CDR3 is TGTGCCAGTAGGCAGGGACAGGGGGACTCCTACGAGCAGTACTTC. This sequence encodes CASRQGQGDSYEQYF.

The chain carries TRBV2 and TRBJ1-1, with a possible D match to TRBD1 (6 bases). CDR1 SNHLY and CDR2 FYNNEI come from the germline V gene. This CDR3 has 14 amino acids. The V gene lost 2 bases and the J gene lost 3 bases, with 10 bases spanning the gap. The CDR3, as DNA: TGTGCCAGCAGTGAAACAGGGAGTGACACTGAAGCTTTCTTT. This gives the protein CASSETGSDTEAFF.

This CDR3 reads CASSQVGRTEAFF. In DNA, the CDR3 is TGTGCCAGCAGCCAGGTGGGGAGGACTGAAGCTTTCTTT. The chain employs TRBV3-1 (or the pseudogene TRBV3-2) and TRBJ1-1; D unresolved. V gave up 3 bases and J gave up 5 bases, with 10 bases separating them. The CDR3 sequence is 13 residues long. Germline values: CDR1 LGHDT, CDR2 YNNKEL (reference sequence).

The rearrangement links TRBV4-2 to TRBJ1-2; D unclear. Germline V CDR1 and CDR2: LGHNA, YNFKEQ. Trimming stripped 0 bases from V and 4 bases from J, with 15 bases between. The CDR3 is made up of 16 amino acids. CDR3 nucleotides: TGTGCCAGCAGCCAAGAGAGAGCAGGCGGGAGCTATGGCTACACCTTC. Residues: CASSQERAGGSYGYTF.

The CDR3 DNA follows: TGTGCCACCAGTGATTCTTGGAGGGCCGGCTACACCTTC. Encoded protein: CATSDSWRAGYTF. This rearrangement joins TRBV24-1 to TRBJ1-2; no reliable D call. The length of the CDR3 is 13 residues. Germline loops: CDR1 KGHDR, CDR2 SFDVKD. V dropped 2 bases and J dropped 8 bases, with 11 bases sitting between them.

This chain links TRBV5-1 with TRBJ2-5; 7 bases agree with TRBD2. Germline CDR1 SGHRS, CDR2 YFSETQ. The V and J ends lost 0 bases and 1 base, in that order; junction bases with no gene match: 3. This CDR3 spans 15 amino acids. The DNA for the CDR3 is TGCGCCAGCAGCTTGGCACTAGCGCTCCAAGAGACCCAGTACTTC. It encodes CASSLALALQETQYF. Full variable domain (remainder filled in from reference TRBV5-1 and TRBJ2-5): KAGVTQTPRYLIKTRGQQVTLSCSPISGHRSVSWYQQTPGQGLQFLFEYFSETQRNKGNFPGRFSGRQFSNSRSEMNVSTLELGDSALYLCASSLALALQETQYFGPGTRLLVL.

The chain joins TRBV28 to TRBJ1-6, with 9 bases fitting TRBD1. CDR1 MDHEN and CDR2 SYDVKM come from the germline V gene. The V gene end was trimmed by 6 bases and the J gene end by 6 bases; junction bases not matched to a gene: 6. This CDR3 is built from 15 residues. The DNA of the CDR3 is TGTGCCAGCAGCAATGGACAGGGGATTAATTCACCCCTCCACTTT. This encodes CASSNGQGINSPLHF.